This TCR beta chain was sequenced during a study of blood T cell repertoires in COVID-19. In the study overall: COVID-19 samples, acute and convalescent, were from the United States, Italy and Spain.

Original processing notes: Using reference gene primer amplification, nucleated cell counts were estimated. Profiled with immunoSEQ multiplex PCR; TCRdb holds only in-frame clones, not every one. V, J and clone size derive from that table, while D and trimming were established from the DNA sequence. The sample lists approximately 80,000 clones, about 87% occurring once. V was trimmed by 4 bases and J by 2 bases, leaving 13 bases between them. Per germline, CDR1 SGDLS and CDR2 YYNGEE. CDR3 length: 15 amino acids. This chain uses TRBV9 with TRBJ1-3; D might be TRBD1 (6 bases). The sequenced sample consisted of peripheral blood. This TCR came from a human donor in a cohort sampled during active COVID-19. CDR3 DNA sequence: TGTGCCAGCAGCCTACAGGGCTTGGCTGGAAACACCATATATTTT. This translates into CASSLQGLAGNTIYF.